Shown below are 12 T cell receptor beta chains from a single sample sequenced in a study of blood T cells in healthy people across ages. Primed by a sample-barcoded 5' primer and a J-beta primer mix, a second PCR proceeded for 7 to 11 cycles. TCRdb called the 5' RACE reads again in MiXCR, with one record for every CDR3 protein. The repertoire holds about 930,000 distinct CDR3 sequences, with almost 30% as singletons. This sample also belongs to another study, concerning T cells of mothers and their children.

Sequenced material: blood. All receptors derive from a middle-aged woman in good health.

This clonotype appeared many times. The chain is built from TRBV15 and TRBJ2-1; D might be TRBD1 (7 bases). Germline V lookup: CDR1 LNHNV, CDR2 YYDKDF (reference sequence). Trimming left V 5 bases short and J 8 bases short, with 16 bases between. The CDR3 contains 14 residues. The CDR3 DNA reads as TGTGCCACCAGCCAAGGGGGGACAGCATATGAGCAGTTCTTC. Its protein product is CATSQGGTAYEQFF.

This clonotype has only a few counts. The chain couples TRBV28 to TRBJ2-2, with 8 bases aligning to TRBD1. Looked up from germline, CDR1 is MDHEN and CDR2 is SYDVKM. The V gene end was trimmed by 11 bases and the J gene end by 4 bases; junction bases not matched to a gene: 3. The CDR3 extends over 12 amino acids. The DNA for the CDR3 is TGTGCCGGAACAGGGGGCACCGGGGAGCTGTTTTTT. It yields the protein CAGTGGTGELFF. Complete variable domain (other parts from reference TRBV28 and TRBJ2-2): DVKVTQSSRYLVKRTGEKVFLECVQDMDHENMFWYRQDPGLGLRLIYFSYDVKMKEKGDIPEGYSVSREKKERFSLILESASTNQTSMYLCAGTGGTGELFFGEGSRLTVL.

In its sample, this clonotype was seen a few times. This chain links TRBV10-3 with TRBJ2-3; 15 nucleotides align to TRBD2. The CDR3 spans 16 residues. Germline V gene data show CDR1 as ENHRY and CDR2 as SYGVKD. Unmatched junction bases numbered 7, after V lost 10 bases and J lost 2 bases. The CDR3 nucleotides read TGTGCCACAACGGGGACTAGCGGGGGGCTCACAGATACGCAGTATTTT. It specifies CATTGTSGGLTDTQYF.

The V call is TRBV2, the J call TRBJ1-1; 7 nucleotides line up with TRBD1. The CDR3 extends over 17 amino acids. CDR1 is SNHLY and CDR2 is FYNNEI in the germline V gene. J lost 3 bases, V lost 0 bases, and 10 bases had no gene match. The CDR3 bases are TGTGCCAGCAGTGAAGCACCGACAGGGACCCACGACACTGAAGCTTTCTTT. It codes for CASSEAPTGTHDTEAFF. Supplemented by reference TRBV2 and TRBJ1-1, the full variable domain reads EPEVTQTPSHQVTQMGQEVILRCVPISNHLYFYWYRQILGQKVEFLVSFYNNEISEKSEIFDDQFSVERPDGSNFTLKIRSTKLEDSAMYFCASSEAPTGTHDTEAFFGQGTRLTVV.

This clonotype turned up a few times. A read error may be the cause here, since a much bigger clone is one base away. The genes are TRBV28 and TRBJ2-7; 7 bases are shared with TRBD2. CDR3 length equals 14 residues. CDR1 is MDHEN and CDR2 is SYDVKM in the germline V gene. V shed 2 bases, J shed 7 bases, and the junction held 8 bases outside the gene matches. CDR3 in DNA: TGTGCCAGCAGTTTACTCGGGGGAGGGGAGGAGCAGTACTTC. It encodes CASSLLGGGEEQYF. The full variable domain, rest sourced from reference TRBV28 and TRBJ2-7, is DVKVTQSSRYLVKRTGEKVFLECVQDMDHENMFWYRQDPGLGLRLIYFSYDVKMKEKGDIPEGYSVSREKKERFSLILESASTNQTSMYLCASSLLGGGEEQYFGPGTRLTVT.

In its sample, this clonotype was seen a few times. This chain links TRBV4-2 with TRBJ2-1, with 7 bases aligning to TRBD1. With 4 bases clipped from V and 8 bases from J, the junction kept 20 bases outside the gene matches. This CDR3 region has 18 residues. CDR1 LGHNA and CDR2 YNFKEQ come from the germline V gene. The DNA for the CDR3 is TGTGCCAGCAGCCCCAAACCCTGGCCTCCTCGACAGGGTGATGAGCAGTTCTTC. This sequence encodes CASSPKPWPPRQGDEQFF.

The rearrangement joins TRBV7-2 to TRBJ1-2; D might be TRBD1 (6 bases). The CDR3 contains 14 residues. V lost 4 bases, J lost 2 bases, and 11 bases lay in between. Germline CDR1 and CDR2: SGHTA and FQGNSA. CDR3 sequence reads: CASSWATGNYGYTF. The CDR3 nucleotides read TGTGCCAGCAGCTGGGCCACAGGGAACTATGGCTACACCTTC.

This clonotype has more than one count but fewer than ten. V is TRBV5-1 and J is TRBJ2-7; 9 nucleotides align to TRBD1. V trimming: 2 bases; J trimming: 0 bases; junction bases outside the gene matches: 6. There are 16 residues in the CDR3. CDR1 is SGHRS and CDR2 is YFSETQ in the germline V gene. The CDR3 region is CASSLGQGLSSYEQYF. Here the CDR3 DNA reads TGCGCCAGCAGCTTAGGACAGGGGTTGAGCTCCTACGAGCAGTACTTC.

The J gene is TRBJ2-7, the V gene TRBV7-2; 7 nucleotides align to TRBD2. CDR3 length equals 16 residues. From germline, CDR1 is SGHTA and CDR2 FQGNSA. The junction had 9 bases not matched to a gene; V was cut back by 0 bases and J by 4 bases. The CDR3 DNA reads TGTGCCAGCAGCTTAGCGTCCAGCGGGGCGCCATACGAGCAGTACTTC. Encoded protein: CASSLASSGAPYEQYF.

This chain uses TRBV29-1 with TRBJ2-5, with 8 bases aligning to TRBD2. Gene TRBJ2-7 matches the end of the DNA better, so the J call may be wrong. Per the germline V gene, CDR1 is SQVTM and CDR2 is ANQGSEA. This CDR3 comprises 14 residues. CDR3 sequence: CSVLLAGISYEQYF. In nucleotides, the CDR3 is TGCAGCGTCCTCTTAGCGGGAATCTCCTACGAGCAGTACTTC.

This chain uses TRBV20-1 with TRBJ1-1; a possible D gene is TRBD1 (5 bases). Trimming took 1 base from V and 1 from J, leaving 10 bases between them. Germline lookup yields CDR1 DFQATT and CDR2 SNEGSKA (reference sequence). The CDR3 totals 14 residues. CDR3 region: CSARGGAPNTEAFF. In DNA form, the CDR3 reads TGCAGTGCTAGAGGCGGGGCTCCGAACACTGAAGCTTTCTTT.

CDR3 amino acids: CASRQGAGGTQYF. In DNA, the CDR3 is TGTGCCAGCAGGCAGGGGGCGGGGGGGACCCAGTACTTC. J is TRBJ2-5 and V is TRBV12-3 or TRBV12-4; either TRBD1 or TRBD2 may fit D (8 bases each). The CDR3 extends over 13 amino acids. The germline V and J ends were trimmed by 6 bases and 7 bases, with 15 bases remaining between them.